The clone carrying this T cell receptor (beta chain) is a singleton in its sample. Generated by immunoSEQ multiplex PCR, the TCRdb table keeps only in-frame clones and is missing some. In the table there are about 78,000 clones, around 96% of which are singletons. Resections obtained during corrective heart surgery supplied the thymus tissue. Donors were healthy Finnish babies undergoing corrective operations for congenital heart defects. In germline, CDR1 is SGHRS, CDR2 YFSETQ. Trimming took 3 bases from V and 3 from J, leaving 10 bases between them. This CDR3 spans 14 amino acids. The data originate from a study of human thymus T cells.

The sample taken for sequencing was thymus tissue. The rearrangement uses TRBV5-1 and TRBJ2-4, with D perhaps matching TRBD2 (6 bases). This sequence originates from a boy in the first two years of life with a congenital heart defect but otherwise immunologically healthy. The CDR3 DNA sequence: TGCGCCAGCAGCTCTGAGCGGGTCAAAAACATTCAGTACTTC. This encodes CASSSERVKNIQYF.